This TCR beta chain was sequenced for a study of CD8 T cells in Susac syndrome. It was with random hexamers that about 0.45 to 1 ug RNA was reverse transcribed. TCRdb processed the immunoSEQ multiplex PCR reads anew with MiXCR; each CDR3 protein has one entry. Of about 140,000 distinct CDR3 sequences in the sample, 95% were seen once. The germline V and J ends were trimmed by 6 bases and 0 bases, with 12 bases remaining between them. CDR1 MDHEN and CDR2 SYDVKM come from the germline V gene. The CDR3 has 14 amino acids. The gene calls are TRBV28 and TRBJ2-7, with TRBD1 as a possible D gene (6 bases). The TCR originated in a human donor with Susac syndrome. The sample was CD4+ T cells from PBMCs. The CDR3 protein is CASSTTGSSYEQYF. The CDR3 nucleotides read TGTGCCAGCAGCACTACAGGGAGCTCCTACGAGCAGTACTTC.